This record concerns one TCR beta chain sequence. What it binds is not known. This entry belongs to a study of graft-versus-host responses after intestinal transplantation. General study points: Researchers found GvH clones in recipient marrow, and some showed up first in ileum or blood. Early post-transplant declines in HvG were associated with peak levels of circulating GvH clones.

TCRdb's table, derived via immunoSEQ multiplex PCR, lists solely in-frame clones and lacks some. Among 25,000 to 35,000 clones, about 92% were seen once, and the ten largest hold roughly 0.72%. Between the trimmed V and J ends, which lost 6 bases and 4 bases, there was a span of 15 bases. This CDR3 contains 14 residues. CDR1 and CDR2 (germline): MNHNY, SVGAGI (reference sequence). The chain combines TRBV6-6 with TRBJ1-1; D possibly corresponds to TRBD1 (6 bases). The sequencing here drew on PBMCs, taken around 63 days after intestinal transplant. The sequence derives from a human patient who received an intestinal transplant, so some T cells may come from the graft donor. In DNA, the CDR3 is TGTGCCAGCAGGACAACAGGGATCGGCACTGAAGCTTTCTTT. It translates to CASRTTGIGTEAFF.